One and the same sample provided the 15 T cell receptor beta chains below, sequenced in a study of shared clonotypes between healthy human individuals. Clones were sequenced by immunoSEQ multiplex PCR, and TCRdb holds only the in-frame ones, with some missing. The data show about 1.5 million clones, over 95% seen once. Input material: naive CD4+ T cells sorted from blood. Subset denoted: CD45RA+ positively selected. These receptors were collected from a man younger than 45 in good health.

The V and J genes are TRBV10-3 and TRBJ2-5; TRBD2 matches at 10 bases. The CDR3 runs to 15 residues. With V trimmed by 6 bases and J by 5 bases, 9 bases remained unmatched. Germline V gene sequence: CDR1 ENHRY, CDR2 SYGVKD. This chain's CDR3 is CAISSGTSVAETQYF. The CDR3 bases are TGTGCCATCAGCTCCGGGACTAGCGTTGCCGAGACCCAGTACTTC.

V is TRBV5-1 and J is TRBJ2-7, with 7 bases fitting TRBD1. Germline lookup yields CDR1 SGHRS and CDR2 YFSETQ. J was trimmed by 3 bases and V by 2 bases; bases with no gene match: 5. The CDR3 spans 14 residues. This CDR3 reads CASSFFPGGYEQYF. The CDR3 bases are TGCGCCAGCAGCTTTTTTCCAGGGGGCTACGAGCAGTACTTC.

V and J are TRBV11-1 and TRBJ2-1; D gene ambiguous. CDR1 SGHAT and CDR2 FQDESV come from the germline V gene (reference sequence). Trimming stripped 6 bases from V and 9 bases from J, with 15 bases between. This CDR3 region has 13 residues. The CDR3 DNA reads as TGTGCCAGCAGTTACGACAAGGGCTCTGAGCAGTTCTTC. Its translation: CASSYDKGSEQFF. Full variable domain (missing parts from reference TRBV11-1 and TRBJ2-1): EAEVAQSPRYKITEKSQAVAFWCDPISGHATLYWYRQILGQGPELLVQFQDESVVDDSQLPKDRFSAERLKGVDSTLKIQPAELGDSAMYLCASSYDKGSEQFFGPGTRLTVL.

The CDR3 coding sequence is TGCGCCAGCCGCCCCAGGGGGGGTCCCCAAGAGACCCAGTACTTC. It codes for CASRPRGGPQETQYF. The chain links TRBV5-1 to TRBJ2-5; D may be TRBD1 or TRBD2 (7 bases each). V was clipped by 7 bases and J by 1 base, with 17 bases between them. The CDR3 is made up of 15 amino acids. Per germline, CDR1 SGHRS and CDR2 YFSETQ.

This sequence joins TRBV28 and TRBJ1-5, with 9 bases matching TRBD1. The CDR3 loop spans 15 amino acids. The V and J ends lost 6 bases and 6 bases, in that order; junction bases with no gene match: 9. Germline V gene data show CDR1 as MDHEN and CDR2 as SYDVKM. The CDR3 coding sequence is TGTGCCAGCAGCCCCACAGGGGGCATGGGTCAGCCCCAGCATTTT. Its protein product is CASSPTGGMGQPQHF. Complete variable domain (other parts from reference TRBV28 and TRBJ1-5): DVKVTQSSRYLVKRTGEKVFLECVQDMDHENMFWYRQDPGLGLRLIYFSYDVKMKEKGDIPEGYSVSREKKERFSLILESASTNQTSMYLCASSPTGGMGQPQHFGDGTRLSIL.

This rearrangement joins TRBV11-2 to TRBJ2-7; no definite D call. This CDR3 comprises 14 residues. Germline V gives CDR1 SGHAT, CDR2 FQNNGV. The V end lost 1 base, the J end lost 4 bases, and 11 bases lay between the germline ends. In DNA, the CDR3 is TGTGCCAGCAGCTTAGTGAGCAGGCTGTACGAGCAGTACTTC. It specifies CASSLVSRLYEQYF.

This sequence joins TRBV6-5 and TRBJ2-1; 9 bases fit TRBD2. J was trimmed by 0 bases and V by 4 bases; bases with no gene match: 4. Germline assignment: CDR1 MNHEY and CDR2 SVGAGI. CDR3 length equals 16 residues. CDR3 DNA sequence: TGTGCCAGCAGTTTTAGCGGGAGAGGCTCCTACAATGAGCAGTTCTTC. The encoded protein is CASSFSGRGSYNEQFF.

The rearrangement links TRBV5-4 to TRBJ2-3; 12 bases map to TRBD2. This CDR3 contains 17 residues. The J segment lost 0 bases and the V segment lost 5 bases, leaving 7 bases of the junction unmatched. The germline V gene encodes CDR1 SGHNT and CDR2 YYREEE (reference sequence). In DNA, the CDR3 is TGTGCCAGCAGGCCTAGACTAGCGGGAGTGAGCACAGATACGCAGTATTTT. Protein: CASRPRLAGVSTDTQYF.

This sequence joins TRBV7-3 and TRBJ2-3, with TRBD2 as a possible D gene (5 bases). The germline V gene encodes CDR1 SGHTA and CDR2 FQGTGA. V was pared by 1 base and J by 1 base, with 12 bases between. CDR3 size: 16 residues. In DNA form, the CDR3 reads TGTGCCAGCAGCTTAAATCGACGGGGAGGCACAGATACGCAGTATTTT. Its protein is CASSLNRRGGTDTQYF.

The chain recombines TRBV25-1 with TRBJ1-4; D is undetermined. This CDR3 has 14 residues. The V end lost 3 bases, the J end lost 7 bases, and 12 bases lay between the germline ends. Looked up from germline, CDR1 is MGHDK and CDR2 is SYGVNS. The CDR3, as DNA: TGTGCCAGCAGTGACGTTCGGGGAGGTGAAAAACTGTTTTTT. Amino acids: CASSDVRGGEKLFF.

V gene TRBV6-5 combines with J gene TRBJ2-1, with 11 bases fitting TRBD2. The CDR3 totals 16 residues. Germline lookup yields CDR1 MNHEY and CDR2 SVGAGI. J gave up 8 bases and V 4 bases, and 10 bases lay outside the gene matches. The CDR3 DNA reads TGTGCCAGCAGTTTTTTAACGACTAGCGGGAAGGATGAGCAGTTCTTC. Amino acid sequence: CASSFLTTSGKDEQFF.

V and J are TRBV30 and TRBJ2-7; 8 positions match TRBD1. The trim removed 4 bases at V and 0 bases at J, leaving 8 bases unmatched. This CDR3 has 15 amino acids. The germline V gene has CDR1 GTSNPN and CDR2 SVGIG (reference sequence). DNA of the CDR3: TGTGCCTGGACCCGACAGGGGACCACCTCCTACGAGCAGTACTTC. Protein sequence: CAWTRQGTTSYEQYF.

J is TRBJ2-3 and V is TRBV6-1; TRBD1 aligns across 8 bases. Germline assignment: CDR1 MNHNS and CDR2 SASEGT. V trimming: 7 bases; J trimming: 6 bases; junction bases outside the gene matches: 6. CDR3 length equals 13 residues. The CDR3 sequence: CASTMTGADTQYF. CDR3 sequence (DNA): TGTGCCAGCACCATGACAGGGGCGGATACGCAGTATTTT.

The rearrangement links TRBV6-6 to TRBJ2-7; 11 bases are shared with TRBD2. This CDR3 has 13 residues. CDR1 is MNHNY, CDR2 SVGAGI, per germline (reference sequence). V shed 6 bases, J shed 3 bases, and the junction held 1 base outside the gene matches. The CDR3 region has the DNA TGTGCCAGCAGACTAGCGGGAGTCTACGAGCAGTACTTC. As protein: CASRLAGVYEQYF.

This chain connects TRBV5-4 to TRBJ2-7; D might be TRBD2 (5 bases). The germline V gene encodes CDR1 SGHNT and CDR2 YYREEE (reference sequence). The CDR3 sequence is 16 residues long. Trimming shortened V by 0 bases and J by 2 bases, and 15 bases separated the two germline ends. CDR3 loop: CASSLGSAGAPYEQYF. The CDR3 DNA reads TGTGCCAGCAGCTTGGGAAGCGCGGGCGCTCCCTACGAGCAGTACTTC.